What follows describes a single TCR beta chain. Authors' processing steps: Estimated nucleated cell counts came from reference gene primer amplification. The repertoire was sequenced with immunoSEQ multiplex PCR; TCRdb's copy has only in-frame clones and lacks some. V, J and clone size reflect that table, while D and trimming were determined from the DNA. The repertoire includes under 300,000 clones, roughly 82% of them detected once, and 4.5% to 5% sits in the top ten. The data stem from a study of blood T cell repertoires in COVID-19. As for the study in general: Both acute and convalescent COVID-19 samples were obtained from the United States, Italy and Spain. T cells, B-cell-depleted T cells, or PBMCs supplied cDNA or gDNA.

The V gene's germline CDR1 is SGHRS and CDR2 YFSETQ. V shed 0 bases and J 5 bases; nucleotides not matched to a gene: 5. The CDR3 has 16 residues. Sequenced: peripheral blood. The sequence was collected from an elderly woman with active or convalescent COVID-19. V and J are TRBV5-1 and TRBJ1-4; 9 nucleotides match TRBD1. The CDR3 bases are TGCGCCAGCAGCTTGGCCCTTGGGACAGGGAATGAAAAACTGTTTTTT. This sequence encodes CASSLALGTGNEKLFF.